The clone carrying this TCR beta chain occurred once. This sample was included in a study of blood T cell repertoires in COVID-19. Study background: Acute and convalescent COVID-19 samples came from the United States, Italy and Spain. T cells, B-cell-depleted T cells, or PBMCs supplied cDNA or gDNA.

Germline V CDR1 and CDR2: MDHEN, SYDVKM. The CDR3 is made up of 15 amino acids. The V segment lost 7 bases and the J segment 3 bases; nucleotides outside the gene matches: 9. As processed by the authors: Amplifying reference gene primers gave estimates of nucleated cell counts. The data were produced by immunoSEQ multiplex PCR, yet TCRdb's version contains in-frame clones alone and is incomplete. V, J and clone size derive from that table, while D and trimming were established from the DNA sequence. The data hold about 120,000 clones, with 87% observed a single time. Material: peripheral blood. The chain combines TRBV28 with TRBJ2-7; 10 bases align to TRBD1. This receptor was obtained from a woman in her sixties or seventies with acute or convalescent COVID-19. The CDR3 is CASKPFGTGDYEQYF. The CDR3 DNA reads as TGTGCCAGCAAACCTTTCGGGACAGGGGACTACGAGCAGTACTTC.